The source of this T cell receptor (beta chain) is a study of T cells in Graves' hyperthyroidism and ophthalmopathy. The overall study: At the time of initial diagnosis and before any treatment, peripheral blood was collected. Study observations and caveats: Also found in blood were most expanded thyroid clonotypes above 0.001.

The CDR3 regions of TCR beta were amplified from RNA transcripts. Carried out on the TCR CDR3, a first-round RT-PCR used the HTBI primer set. In TCRdb, the multiplex PCR reads were re-called with MiXCR into one record per CDR3 protein. Among about 380,000 distinct CDR3 sequences listed, around 20% were seen once. A remark on this clonotype: What it binds is not known. This may come from a read error, since a much larger clone is one base off.

The CDR3 covers 14 residues. The V and J ends lost 11 bases and 2 bases respectively, with 17 bases between them. The chain combines TRBV12-3 or TRBV12-4 with TRBJ2-3; perhaps TRBD2 as D (6 bases). This sequence was found in a man between 18 and 35 years old with Graves' ophthalmopathy. Sample: blood. CDR3 sequence (DNA): TGTGCCGGCACCGGGGACTCTACCACAGATACGCAGTATTTT. This encodes CAGTGDSTTDTQYF.